What follows is one T cell receptor beta chain and its context. The antigen is not known. This record belongs to a study of CXCR3-negative and CXCR3-positive naive CD8 T cells. Study overall: Summed over all libraries, TRB reads came to around 130 million, with about 1.5 +/- 0.3 million per library.

Germline V gene data show CDR1 as LGHNA and CDR2 as YSLEER. The CDR3 consists of 15 residues. Findings and caveats of the study: A higher hydrophobicity marked the TRB CDR3s of CXCR3-positive naive cells versus CXCR3-negative naive cells. Fresh PBMCs served for most assays, and CXCR3 expression fell partially after cryopreservation.

Investigators sorted each CD8+ T cell subset in triplicate, taking some 300,000 cells each time. CD45RO-CCR7+CD27+CD95- characterized naive CD8+ T cells. Libraries were UMI-labeled 5' RACE TRB cDNA. Reprocessing the 5' RACE reads, TCRdb reports a single entry for every CDR3 protein and omits DNA. The sample has about 120,000 distinct CDR3 sequences. This chain links TRBV4-3 with TRBJ1-5; TCRdb outputs TRBD1, but without DNA this stays unchecked. This TCR was sampled from a human donor in good health. Some clones in this sample may be carry-over from other donors' samples. What was sequenced was naive CXCR3+ CD8+ T cells from blood. Sample subset: CD45RO-CCR7+CD27+CD95- naive CD8+ T cells expressing CXCR3 (TNR3+). The CDR3 loop reads CASSQDPTGNQPQHF.